The 18 T cell receptor beta chains below all came from one sample that was sequenced in a study of cytomegalovirus exposure and HLA in healthy donors (dated by TCRdb to 2016 to 2017). Library preparation was by the immunoSEQ multiplex PCR assay. For the multiplex PCR, a mixture combining 60 forward primers for TCR Vbeta segments and 13 reverse primers for TCR Jbeta segments was used. TCRdb obtained this table from immuneACCESS and retained in-frame rearrangements with V and J assigned. These tables miss some clones; where compared with another copy, unresolved V genes account for less than half of the shortfall, and the remainder is unexplained. For this sample the table gives about 120,000 clones, of which about 76% were detected only once. The ten largest clones take up 3.5% to 4.5% of the sample. Sequencing input: PBMCs. These receptors all stem from a woman in her thirties in good health and CMV-seronegative.

Written as DNA, the CDR3 is TGCGCCAGCAGTTCCACCATCCAGCGAGAACTTTCCTACAATGAGCAGTTCTTC. Translating it yields CASSSTIQRELSYNEQFF. The rearrangement links TRBV5-1 to TRBJ2-1, with D uncertain. The CDR3 consists of 18 residues. The V end was cut by 5 bases, the J end by 1 base, with 22 bases between. Germline assignment: CDR1 SGHRS and CDR2 YFSETQ.

This chain joins TRBV10-2 and TRBJ2-7, with TRBD2 matching over 10 bases. V lost 4 bases to trimming and J lost 5 bases; unmatched junction nucleotides: 14. Germline-derived CDR1 and CDR2 are WSHSY and SAAADI. The CDR3 spans 17 residues. CDR3 sequence reads: CASSVSSGSSINDEQYF. The DNA for the CDR3 is TGCGCCAGCAGTGTTTCTAGCGGGAGTAGTATAAACGACGAGCAGTACTTC.

The chain uses TRBV11-2 and TRBJ2-1, with 7 bases fitting TRBD2. Trimming removed 2 bases from V and 10 bases from J; junction bases left unmatched: 5. This CDR3 is 13 amino acids long. CDR1 and CDR2 (germline): SGHAT, FQNNGV. The CDR3: CASSLWAGEEQFF. The CDR3 region has the DNA TGTGCCAGCAGCTTATGGGCGGGAGAGGAGCAGTTCTTC.

The chain links TRBV28 to TRBJ2-5; the match to TRBD2 covers 7 bases. V was pared by 5 bases and J by 3 bases, with 9 bases of the junction left unmatched. The germline V gene encodes CDR1 MDHEN and CDR2 SYDVKM. This CDR3 region has 15 residues. This chain's CDR3 is CASSLPPSGKETQYF. Written as DNA, the CDR3 is TGTGCCAGCAGTCTCCCACCTAGCGGCAAAGAGACCCAGTACTTC.

The V gene is TRBV4-3, the J gene TRBJ1-5; no clear D gene. Per germline, CDR1 LGHNA and CDR2 YSLEER. V lost 7 bases to trimming and J lost 10 bases, with 5 bases between them. The CDR3 has 9 residues. CDR3 loop: CASKQPQHF. DNA for the CDR3: TGCGCCAGCAAACAACCCCAGCATTTT.

This chain joins TRBV4-3 and TRBJ1-1; D might be TRBD1 (5 bases). Germline V CDR1 and CDR2: LGHNA, YSLEER. CDR3 length: 16 amino acids. The V gene lost 3 bases and the J gene lost 3 bases, with 17 bases spanning the gap. CDR3 loop: CASSQTPGWADTEAFF. CDR3 bases: TGCGCCAGCAGCCAGACGCCAGGGTGGGCGGACACTGAAGCTTTCTTT.

The V and J genes are TRBV28 and TRBJ2-7; TRBD2 is a possible D gene (6 bases). Trimming cost V 2 bases and J 1 base, with 12 bases left between them. The CDR3 is 15 residues long. Germline lookup yields CDR1 MDHEN and CDR2 SYDVKM. The CDR3 DNA reads as TGTGCCAGCAGTTTAGTACGGGACTCATCCTACGAGCAGTACTTC. It specifies CASSLVRDSSYEQYF.

Here the CDR3 DNA reads TGTGCCAGCAGCCCCCTATCTAACACCGGGGAGCTGTTTTTT. Protein sequence: CASSPLSNTGELFF. The chain has TRBV7-6 and TRBJ2-2; D is unresolved. The CDR3 totals 14 residues. Germline-derived CDR1 and CDR2 are SGHVS and FNYEAQ. V dropped 5 bases and J dropped 2 bases, with 9 bases sitting between them.

The V gene is TRBV2, the J gene TRBJ2-4; tentatively, D is TRBD1 (5 bases). Trimming pared 6 bases from V and 0 bases from J, leaving 12 bases between. There are 15 residues in the CDR3. The V gene's germline CDR1 is SNHLY and CDR2 FYNNEI. CDR3 nucleotides: TGTGCCAGCAGGGGGCCTCAGGGAGCCAAAAACATTCAGTACTTC. This encodes CASRGPQGAKNIQYF.

The V gene is TRBV9, the J gene TRBJ2-2; D is ambiguous. The CDR3 has 14 amino acids. Per the germline V gene, CDR1 is SGDLS and CDR2 is YYNGEE. With 4 bases removed from V and 6 bases from J, the gap between germline ends came to 13 bases. The CDR3 loop is CASSTTRIAGELFF. The CDR3 DNA sequence: TGTGCCAGCAGCACCACGCGAATAGCCGGGGAGCTGTTTTTT.

This clone has a handful of counts. J is TRBJ2-3 and V is TRBV6-4; D gene unclear. The CDR3 extends over 15 amino acids. Trimming took off 3 bases at V and 8 bases at J, with 18 bases between the two ends. Looked up from germline, CDR1 is MRHNA and CDR2 is SNTAGT. CDR3 nucleotides: TGTGCCAGCAGTGATGGAGACCCCTCCTACCGTACGCAGTATTTT. It encodes CASSDGDPSYRTQYF.

The J gene is TRBJ2-6, the V gene TRBV27, with a tentative D call TRBD2 (6 bases). Germline CDR1 and CDR2: MNHEY and SMNVEV (reference sequence). V was cut by 3 bases and J by 2 bases, with 20 bases left in between. This CDR3 has 19 residues. CDR3 protein: CASSLSTREGLTGANVLTF. The CDR3, as DNA: TGTGCCAGCAGTTTGTCCACTCGGGAAGGACTAACTGGGGCCAACGTCCTGACTTTC.

In its sample, this clone was seen once. The chain uses TRBV6-1 and TRBJ1-5, with no clear D. CDR1 and CDR2 (germline): MNHNS, SASEGT. This CDR3 is 14 amino acids long. V was shortened by 6 bases and J by 0 bases, with 9 bases between the two germline ends. This chain's CDR3 is CASRRSNSNQPQHF. The CDR3 DNA is TGTGCCAGCAGACGGAGTAATAGCAATCAGCCCCAGCATTTT.

The chain carries TRBV7-9 and TRBJ1-5; 7 bases line up with TRBD1. This CDR3 region has 15 residues. The germline gives CDR1 SEHNR, CDR2 FQNEAQ (reference sequence). Losses at the gene ends were 5 bases for V and 0 bases for J; bases not matched to a gene: 4. The CDR3 region is CASSQGQFSNQPQHF. DNA for the CDR3: TGTGCCAGCAGCCAGGGACAGTTTAGCAATCAGCCCCAGCATTTT.

The chain carries TRBV5-1 and TRBJ2-1; 13 bases fit TRBD2. There are 14 residues in the CDR3. J lost 12 bases, V lost 4 bases, and 7 bases had no gene match. Germline lookup yields CDR1 SGHRS and CDR2 YFSETQ. CDR3 sequence reads: CASSPGTSGIGQFF. CDR3 nucleotides: TGCGCCAGCAGCCCAGGGACTAGCGGGATAGGGCAGTTCTTC.

The genes are TRBV10-1 and TRBJ2-3, with a tentative D call TRBD2 (6 bases). CDR1 and CDR2 from the germline V gene are WNHNN and SYGVQD (reference sequence). V lost 0 bases to trimming and J lost 1 base, with 11 bases between them. This CDR3 contains 16 residues. CDR3 protein: CASSESAGSGTDTQYF. CDR3 bases: TGCGCCAGCAGTGAGTCGGCCGGGAGTGGCACAGATACGCAGTATTTT.

This clone was found once. The chain is built from TRBV5-6 and TRBJ2-1; D gene ambiguous. From germline, CDR1 is SGHDT and CDR2 YYEEEE. The CDR3 runs to 13 residues. Trimming removed 0 bases at V and 10 bases at J, with 11 bases between. The CDR3 here is CASSLAGPGEQFF. The CDR3 DNA reads as TGTGCCAGCAGCTTGGCTGGCCCCGGGGAGCAGTTCTTC.

This chain links TRBV7-9 with TRBJ2-1; D call uncertain. The germline CDR1 and CDR2 sequences are SEHNR and FQNEAQ (reference sequence). The CDR3 loop spans 16 amino acids. The V gene lost 3 bases and the J gene lost 5 bases, with 17 bases spanning the gap. CDR3 protein: CASSFGETNLNNEQFF. The CDR3 DNA reads TGTGCCAGCAGCTTTGGTGAAACAAATTTAAACAATGAGCAGTTCTTC.